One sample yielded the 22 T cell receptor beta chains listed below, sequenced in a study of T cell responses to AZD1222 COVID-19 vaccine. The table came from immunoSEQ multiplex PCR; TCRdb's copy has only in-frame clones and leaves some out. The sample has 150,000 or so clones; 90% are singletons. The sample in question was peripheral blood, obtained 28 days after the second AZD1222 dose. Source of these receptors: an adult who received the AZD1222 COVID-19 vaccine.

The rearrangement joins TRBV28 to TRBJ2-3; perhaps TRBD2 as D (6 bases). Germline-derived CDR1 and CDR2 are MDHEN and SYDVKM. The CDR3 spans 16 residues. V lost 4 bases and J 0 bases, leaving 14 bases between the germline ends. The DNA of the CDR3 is TGTGCCAGCAGTTCCCCGGGACTCCCTAGCACAGATACGCAGTATTTT. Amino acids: CASSSPGLPSTDTQYF. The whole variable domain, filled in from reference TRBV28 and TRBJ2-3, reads DVKVTQSSRYLVKRTGEKVFLECVQDMDHENMFWYRQDPGLGLRLIYFSYDVKMKEKGDIPEGYSVSREKKERFSLILESASTNQTSMYLCASSSPGLPSTDTQYFGPGTRLTVL.

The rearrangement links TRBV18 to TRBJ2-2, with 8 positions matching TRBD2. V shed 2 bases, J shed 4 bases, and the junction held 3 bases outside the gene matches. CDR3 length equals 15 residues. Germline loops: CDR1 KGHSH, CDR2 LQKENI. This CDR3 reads CASSPASGPTGELFF. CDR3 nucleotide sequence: TGTGCCAGCTCACCAGCTAGCGGGCCCACCGGGGAGCTGTTTTTT.

CDR3 amino acids: CASSPQTRRGYGYTF. The CDR3 region has the DNA TGTGCCAGCAGTCCACAGACTCGCAGAGGCTATGGCTACACCTTC. The chain has TRBV28 and TRBJ1-2; D is ambiguous. Germline CDR1 is MDHEN and CDR2 is SYDVKM. The CDR3 length is 15 residues. Trimming took off 5 bases at V and 4 bases at J, with 17 bases between the two ends.

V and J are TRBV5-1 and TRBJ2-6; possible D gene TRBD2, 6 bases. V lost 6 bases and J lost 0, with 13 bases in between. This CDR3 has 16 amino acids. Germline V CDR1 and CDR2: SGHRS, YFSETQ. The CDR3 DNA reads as TGCGCCAGCACCCTGGAGGGGTCCTCTGGGGCCAACGTCCTGACTTTC. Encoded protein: CASTLEGSSGANVLTF. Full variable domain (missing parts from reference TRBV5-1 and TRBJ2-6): KAGVTQTPRYLIKTRGQQVTLSCSPISGHRSVSWYQQTPGQGLQFLFEYFSETQRNKGNFPGRFSGRQFSNSRSEMNVSTLELGDSALYLCASTLEGSSGANVLTFGAGSRLTVL.

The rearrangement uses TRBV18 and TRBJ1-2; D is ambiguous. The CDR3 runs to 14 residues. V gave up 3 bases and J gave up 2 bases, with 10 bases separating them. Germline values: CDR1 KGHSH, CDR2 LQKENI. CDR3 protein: CASSPDLGNYGYTF. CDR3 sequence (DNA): TGTGCCAGCTCACCCGATCTGGGGAACTATGGCTACACCTTC.

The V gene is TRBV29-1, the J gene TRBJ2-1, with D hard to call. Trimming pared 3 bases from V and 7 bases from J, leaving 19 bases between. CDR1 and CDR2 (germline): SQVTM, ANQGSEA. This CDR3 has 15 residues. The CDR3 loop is CSVDDYARIPNEQFF. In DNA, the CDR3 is TGCAGCGTTGATGATTATGCGCGTATCCCGAATGAGCAGTTCTTC.

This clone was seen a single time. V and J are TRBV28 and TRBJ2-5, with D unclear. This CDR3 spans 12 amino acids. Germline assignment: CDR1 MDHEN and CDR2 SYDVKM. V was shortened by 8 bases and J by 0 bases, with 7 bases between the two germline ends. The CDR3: CASGPDQETQYF. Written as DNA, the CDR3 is TGTGCCAGCGGACCGGACCAAGAGACCCAGTACTTC.

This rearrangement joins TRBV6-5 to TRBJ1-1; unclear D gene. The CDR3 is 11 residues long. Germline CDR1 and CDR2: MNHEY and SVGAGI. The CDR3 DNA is TGTGCAACCGGCAGCAACACTGAAGCTTTCTTT. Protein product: CATGSNTEAFF.

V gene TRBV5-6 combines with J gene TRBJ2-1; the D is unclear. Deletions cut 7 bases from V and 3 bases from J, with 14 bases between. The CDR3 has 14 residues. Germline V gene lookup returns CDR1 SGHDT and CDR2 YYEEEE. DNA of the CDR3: TGTGCCAGCGCCGGGCCGACGAACTACAATGAGCAGTTCTTC. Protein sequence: CASAGPTNYNEQFF.

CDR3 sequence: CASSRTGTGFREQYF. The CDR3 DNA is TGTGCCAGCAGCCGAACCGGGACAGGGTTTCGGGAGCAGTACTTC. The chain uses TRBV7-9 and TRBJ2-7; 9 bases match TRBD1. The length of the CDR3 is 15 residues. Germline CDR1 and CDR2: SEHNR and FQNEAQ (reference sequence). V lost 5 bases to trimming and J lost 7 bases; unmatched junction nucleotides: 12.

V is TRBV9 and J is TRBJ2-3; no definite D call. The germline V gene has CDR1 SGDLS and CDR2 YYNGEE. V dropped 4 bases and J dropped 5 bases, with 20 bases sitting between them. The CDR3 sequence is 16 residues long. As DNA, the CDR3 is TGTGCCAGCAGCTTACAAAGTTATCGGATGGGAGATACGCAGTATTTT. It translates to CASSLQSYRMGDTQYF. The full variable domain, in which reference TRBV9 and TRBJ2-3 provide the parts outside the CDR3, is DSGVTQTPKHLITATGQRVTLRCSPRSGDLSVYWYQQSLDQGLQFLIQYYNGEERAKGNILERFSAQQFPDLHSELNLSSLELGDSALYFCASSLQSYRMGDTQYFGPGTRLTVL.

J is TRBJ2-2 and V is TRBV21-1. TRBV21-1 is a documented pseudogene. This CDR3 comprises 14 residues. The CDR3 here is CASSKDAACGELFF. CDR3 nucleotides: TGTGCCAGCAGCAAAGACGCCGCTTGCGGGGAGCTGTTTTTT.

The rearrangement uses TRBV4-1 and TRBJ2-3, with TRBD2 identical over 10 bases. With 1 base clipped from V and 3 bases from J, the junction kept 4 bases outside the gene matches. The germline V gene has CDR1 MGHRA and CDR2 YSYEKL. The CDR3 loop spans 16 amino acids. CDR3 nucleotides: TGCGCCAGCAGCCAAGTGGCTAGCGGGGGTACAGATACGCAGTATTTT. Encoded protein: CASSQVASGGTDTQYF.

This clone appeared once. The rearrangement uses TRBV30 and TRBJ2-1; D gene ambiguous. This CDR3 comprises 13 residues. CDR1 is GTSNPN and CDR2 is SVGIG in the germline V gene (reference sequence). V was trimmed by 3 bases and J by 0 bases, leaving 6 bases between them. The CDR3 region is CAWRVSSYNEQFF. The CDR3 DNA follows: TGTGCCTGGAGAGTCAGCTCCTACAATGAGCAGTTCTTC.

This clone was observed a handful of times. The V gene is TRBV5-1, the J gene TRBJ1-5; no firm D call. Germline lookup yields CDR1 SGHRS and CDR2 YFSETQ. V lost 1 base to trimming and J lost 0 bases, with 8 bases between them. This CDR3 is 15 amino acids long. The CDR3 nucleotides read TGCGCCAGCAGCTTGCTAGGGTATAGCAATCAGCCCCAGCATTTT. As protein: CASSLLGYSNQPQHF. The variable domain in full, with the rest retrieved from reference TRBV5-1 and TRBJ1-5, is KAGVTQTPRYLIKTRGQQVTLSCSPISGHRSVSWYQQTPGQGLQFLFEYFSETQRNKGNFPGRFSGRQFSNSRSEMNVSTLELGDSALYLCASSLLGYSNQPQHFGDGTRLSIL.

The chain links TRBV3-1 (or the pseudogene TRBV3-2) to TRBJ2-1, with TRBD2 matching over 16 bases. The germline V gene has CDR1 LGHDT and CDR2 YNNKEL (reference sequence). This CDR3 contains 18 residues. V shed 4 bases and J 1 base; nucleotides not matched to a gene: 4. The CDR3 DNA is TGTGCCAGCAGCCTGGGACTAGCGGGAGGGCTTTCCTACAATGAGCAGTTCTTC. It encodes CASSLGLAGGLSYNEQFF.

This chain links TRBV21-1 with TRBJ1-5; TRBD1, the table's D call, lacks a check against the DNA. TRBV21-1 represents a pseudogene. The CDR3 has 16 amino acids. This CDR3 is CASSCQYWTDNQPQHF. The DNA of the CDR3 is TGTGCCAGCAGCTGTCAGTATTGGACAGATAATCAGCCCCAGCATTTT.

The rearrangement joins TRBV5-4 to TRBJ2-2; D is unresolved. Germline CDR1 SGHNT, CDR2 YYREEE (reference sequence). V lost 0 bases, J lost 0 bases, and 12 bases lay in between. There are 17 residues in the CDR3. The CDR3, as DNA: TGTGCCAGCAGCTTGGGTCTGGAGCAGACGAACACCGGGGAGCTGTTTTTT. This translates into CASSLGLEQTNTGELFF.

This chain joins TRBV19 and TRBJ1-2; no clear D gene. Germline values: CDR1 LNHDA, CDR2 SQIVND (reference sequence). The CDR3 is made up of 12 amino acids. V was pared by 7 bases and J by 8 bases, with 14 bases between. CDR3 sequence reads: CASTEQGRGYTF. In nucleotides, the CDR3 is TGTGCCAGTACAGAGCAAGGTCGAGGCTACACCTTC.

The CDR3 here is CASSLVQGDGYTF. As DNA, the CDR3 is TGTGCCAGCAGCTTAGTACAGGGGGATGGCTACACCTTC. The rearrangement uses TRBV7-9 and TRBJ1-2, with 8 bases lining up with TRBD1. CDR1 and CDR2 from the germline V gene are SEHNR and FQNEAQ (reference sequence). The CDR3 is 13 amino acids. V lost 1 base to trimming and J lost 6 bases; unmatched junction nucleotides: 1.

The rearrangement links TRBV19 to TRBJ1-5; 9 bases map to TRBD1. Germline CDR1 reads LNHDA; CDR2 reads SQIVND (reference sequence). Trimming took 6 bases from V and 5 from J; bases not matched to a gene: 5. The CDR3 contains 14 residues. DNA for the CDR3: TGTGCCAGTAGCCGGGGACAGGGCTATCAGCCCCAGCATTTT. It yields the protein CASSRGQGYQPQHF.

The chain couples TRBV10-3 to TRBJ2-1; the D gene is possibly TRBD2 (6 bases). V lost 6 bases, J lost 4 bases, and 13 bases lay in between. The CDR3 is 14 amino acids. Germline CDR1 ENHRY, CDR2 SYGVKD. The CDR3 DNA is TGTGCCATCAGCAGCGGGCCCCTTTACAATGAGCAGTTCTTC. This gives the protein CAISSGPLYNEQFF.